This T cell receptor beta chain was recorded in a study of graft-versus-host responses after intestinal transplantation. Study background: For two to four years after anti-thymocyte globulin induction, all recipients took tacrolimus and steroids. Study-level points and caveats: Recipient marrow held GvH clones, some first seen in ileum or blood.

On this clone itself: No antigen is known for it.

Only in-frame clones appear in the TCRdb table, and some are missing; sequencing was by immunoSEQ multiplex PCR. The table has more than 95,000 clones, 87% seen once. The sequences come from unstimulated CD4+ T cells sorted from spleen or lymph node cells, collected before intestinal transplant. This TCR came from a human donor who received an intestinal transplant.

CDR3 sequence: CASSLRGANYGYTF. The DNA for the CDR3 is TGTGCCAGCAGTTTGCGGGGGGCTAACTATGGCTACACCTTC. The chain carries TRBV28 and TRBJ1-2, with D maybe TRBD1 (5 bases). Germline V gives CDR1 MDHEN, CDR2 SYDVKM. Trimming stripped 3 bases from V and 0 bases from J, with 8 bases between. The CDR3 sequence is 14 residues long.